The 11 T cell receptor beta chains below all came from one sample that was sequenced in a study of T cell responses to AZD1222 COVID-19 vaccine. Using immunoSEQ multiplex PCR, the repertoire was profiled, and TCRdb retains in-frame clones only, with some absent. The table records approximately 150,000 clones, 80% to 95% of them present only once. Sequenced material: peripheral blood, taken 28 days after the second AZD1222 dose. Source of these receptors: an adult who received the AZD1222 COVID-19 vaccine.

This clone was counted only a few times. The chain carries TRBV5-1 and TRBJ2-7, with 8 bases identical to TRBD1. Germline CDR1 SGHRS, CDR2 YFSETQ. V lost 1 base and J lost 5; bases outside the gene matches: 11. This CDR3 is 16 amino acids long. The CDR3 is CASSLSPGTGPHEQYF. The CDR3 DNA follows: TGCGCCAGCAGCTTGTCCCCCGGGACAGGTCCTCACGAGCAGTACTTC. The full variable domain, rest sourced from reference TRBV5-1 and TRBJ2-7, is KAGVTQTPRYLIKTRGQQVTLSCSPISGHRSVSWYQQTPGQGLQFLFEYFSETQRNKGNFPGRFSGRQFSNSRSEMNVSTLELGDSALYLCASSLSPGTGPHEQYFGPGTRLTVT.

The chain couples TRBV10-1 to TRBJ2-7; D remains unclear. There are 12 residues in the CDR3. Looked up from germline, CDR1 is WNHNN and CDR2 is SYGVQD (reference sequence). V was trimmed by 4 bases and J by 3 bases, leaving 7 bases between them. CDR3 sequence: CASSAPIYEQYF. DNA of the CDR3: TGCGCCAGCAGTGCTCCGATCTACGAGCAGTACTTC.

The rearrangement uses TRBV7-8 and TRBJ2-1, with 12 bases aligning to TRBD2. CDR1 SGHVS and CDR2 FQNEAQ come from the germline V gene. V shed 5 bases and J 7 bases; nucleotides not matched to a gene: 12. The CDR3 totals 17 residues. The CDR3 region has the DNA TGTGCCAGCAGCCGGTCTAGCGGGAGGGCCTGGGGAAATGAGCAGTTCTTC. This gives the protein CASSRSSGRAWGNEQFF.

The chain combines TRBV5-6 with TRBJ2-3; weak D call: TRBD1 (5 bases). Germline V lookup: CDR1 SGHDT, CDR2 YYEEEE. Between the trimmed V and J ends, which lost 0 bases and 1 base, there was a span of 12 bases. CDR3 length: 16 residues. The CDR3 region has the DNA TGTGCCAGCAGCTTGGTTGGACAATCCGGCACAGATACGCAGTATTTT. Protein sequence: CASSLVGQSGTDTQYF.

V gene TRBV30 combines with J gene TRBJ2-7, with D uncertain. V lost 2 bases and J lost 5, with 10 bases in between. Germline-derived CDR1 and CDR2 are GTSNPN and SVGIG (reference sequence). The CDR3 loop spans 12 amino acids. CDR3 nucleotide sequence: TGTGCCTGGAGTTATGCTCACAACGAGCAGTACTTC. Translated: CAWSYAHNEQYF.

The chain joins TRBV7-3 to TRBJ2-1, with TRBD2 matching 10 bases. The CDR3 has 17 residues. After removal of 0 bases from V and 8 bases from J, the junction contained 10 bases not matched to a gene. Germline values: CDR1 SGHTA, CDR2 FQGTGA. DNA for the CDR3: TGTGCCAGCAGCTTAACTTCTAGCGGGAGTCATTCACATGAGCAGTTCTTC. Translated, it gives CASSLTSSGSHSHEQFF.

The chain recombines TRBV6-1 with TRBJ1-4, with TRBD1 matching 8 bases. Germline values: CDR1 MNHNS, CDR2 SASEGT. V shed 6 bases, J shed 4 bases, and the junction held 7 bases outside the gene matches. The CDR3 extends over 15 amino acids. The CDR3 region has the DNA TGTGCCAGCAGCCAGGGACAGGAGGGTAATGAAAAACTGTTTTTT. Translated, it gives CASSQGQEGNEKLFF.

This rearrangement joins TRBV5-5 to TRBJ1-5; D ambiguous. Deletions cut 1 base from V and 7 bases from J, with 12 bases between. CDR1 and CDR2 (germline): SGHKS, YYEKEE (reference sequence). This CDR3 region has 14 residues. The CDR3 is CASSLRRAEQPQHF. CDR3 DNA: TGTGCCAGCAGCTTGAGGAGGGCTGAGCAGCCCCAGCATTTT.

This rearrangement joins TRBV4-1 to TRBJ2-5; TRBD2 matches at 8 bases. Germline CDR1 MGHRA, CDR2 YSYEKL. The CDR3 has 14 amino acids. V was clipped by 5 bases and J by 3 bases; unmatched bases: 5. The CDR3 is CASSNGGAEETQYF. The CDR3 DNA reads as TGCGCCAGCAGCAACGGGGGGGCCGAAGAGACCCAGTACTTC.

CDR3: CASSWAGARGWQFF. In DNA, the CDR3 is TGTGCCAGCAGCTGGGCGGGTGCCCGGGGGTGGCAGTTCTTC. The V and J genes are TRBV7-2 and TRBJ2-1; tentatively, D is TRBD2 (6 bases). The CDR3 has 14 amino acids. The germline V gene has CDR1 SGHTA and CDR2 FQGNSA. V was pared by 4 bases and J by 12 bases, with 19 bases between.

The chain links TRBV5-1 to TRBJ2-5; 8 bases are a match to TRBD1. V lost 0 bases to trimming and J lost 2 bases; unmatched junction nucleotides: 3. The germline V gene encodes CDR1 SGHRS and CDR2 YFSETQ. The CDR3 runs 15 residues. The CDR3 sequence: CASSLDTGGQETQYF. The CDR3, as DNA: TGCGCCAGCAGCTTGGATACAGGGGGACAAGAGACCCAGTACTTC.